The 10 T cell receptor beta chains below come from one sample, sequenced in a study of early T cells in non-severe SARS-CoV-2 infection. Each CDR3 protein gets one entry after TCRdb re-called the 5' RACE reads with MiXCR. The sample carries under 95,000 distinct CDR3 sequences, roughly 12% recorded once. The sample taken for sequencing was whole blood. The receptors stem from an adult who was a healthcare worker with PCR-confirmed SARS-CoV-2 infection or an uninfected control (not recorded which).

This clonotype was counted a few times. This chain connects TRBV12-3 or TRBV12-4 to TRBJ1-2; D perhaps matches TRBD1 (6 bases). This CDR3 contains 13 residues. The V end was cut by 5 bases, the J end by 2 bases, with 9 bases between. CDR3 loop: CASSVGQNYGYTF. DNA for the CDR3: TGTGCCAGCAGTGTCGGACAGAACTATGGCTACACCTTC.

The rearrangement uses TRBV3-1 and TRBJ2-7; 8 bases fit TRBD1. Germline V gives CDR1 LGHDT, CDR2 YNNKEL (reference sequence). The CDR3 spans 13 residues. V trimming: 0 bases; J trimming: 11 bases; junction bases outside the gene matches: 6. CDR3 coding DNA: TGTGCCAGCAGCCAAGATGGGGTGGGACAGGAGTACTTC. It yields the protein CASSQDGVGQEYF.

This clonotype was seen many times. V gene TRBV4-1 combines with J gene TRBJ1-1; TRBD1 is a possible D gene (5 bases). CDR3 length: 14 residues. Germline CDR1 reads MGHRA; CDR2 reads YSYEKL. The V end was cut by 0 bases, the J end by 8 bases, with 13 bases between. CDR3 bases: TGCGCCAGCAGCCAAGATCCTGGGACGGAGGAAGCTTTCTTT. Its translation: CASSQDPGTEEAFF.

This clonotype was counted ten times or more. The chain employs TRBV5-8 and TRBJ2-2; 8 positions match TRBD2. The trim removed 0 bases at V and 7 bases at J, leaving 8 bases unmatched. In germline, CDR1 is SGHTS, CDR2 YDEGEE. The CDR3 is 16 amino acids. The CDR3 DNA is TGTGCCAGCAGCTTGGGATACGGGAGGGACGTCGGGGAGCTGTTTTTT. This translates into CASSLGYGRDVGELFF.

Many counts were recorded for this clonotype. The chain recombines TRBV5-1 with TRBJ2-1, with TRBD2 identical over 9 bases. This CDR3 contains 17 residues. In germline, CDR1 is SGHRS, CDR2 YFSETQ. V lost 4 bases to trimming and J lost 1 base; unmatched junction nucleotides: 9. The CDR3 region is CASSGGQLAGSYNEQFF. CDR3 nucleotide sequence: TGCGCCAGCAGCGGGGGGCAGCTAGCGGGGTCCTACAATGAGCAGTTCTTC.

This clonotype was seen ten or more times. The genes are TRBV21-1 and TRBJ2-7; the D call of TRBD1 is as the table states it, not checked on the DNA. TRBV21-1 counts as a pseudogene. This CDR3 region has 18 residues. The CDR3 protein is CASSNVVGPPRGTYEQYF. The CDR3 bases are TGTGCCAGCAGCAATGTCGTAGGCCCCCCCCGGGGGACCTACGAGCAGTACTTC.

Ten or more counts support this clonotype. The chain's CDR3 is CASSSTSYNEQFF. As DNA, the CDR3 is TGTGCCAGCAGCTCGACATCTTACAATGAGCAGTTCTTC. The genes are TRBV7-9 and TRBJ2-1; D gene ambiguous. Trimming removed 4 bases from V and 4 bases from J, with 8 bases in between. Germline V gives CDR1 SEHNR, CDR2 FQNEAQ (reference sequence). The CDR3 loop spans 13 amino acids.

This clonotype was seen once. The V gene is TRBV10-3, the J gene TRBJ2-3; D gene uncertain. The V and J ends lost 4 bases and 4 bases respectively, with 12 bases between them. This CDR3 has 14 amino acids. Germline lookup yields CDR1 ENHRY and CDR2 SYGVKD. CDR3 sequence (DNA): TGTGCCATCAGTGGCGCTAGTAGGGCAGATACGCAGTATTTT. This codes for CAISGASRADTQYF.

Only a few counts were recorded for this clonotype. The rearrangement joins TRBV19 to TRBJ1-5; D gene uncertain. Germline CDR1 LNHDA, CDR2 SQIVND (reference sequence). The CDR3 extends over 14 amino acids. With 10 bases removed from V and 0 bases from J, the gap between germline ends came to 13 bases. CDR3 in amino acids: CATQTQYSNQPQHF. The DNA of the CDR3 is TGTGCCACCCAAACACAGTATAGCAATCAGCCCCAGCATTTT.

This clonotype has only a few counts. This chain joins TRBV15 and TRBJ2-7; 9 nucleotides agree with TRBD2. There are 15 residues in the CDR3. Unmatched junction bases numbered 8, after V lost 3 bases and J lost 5 bases. Germline lookup yields CDR1 LNHNV and CDR2 YYDKDF (reference sequence). This CDR3 is CATSSFSAGGDEQYF. The CDR3, as DNA: TGTGCCACCAGCAGCTTCTCAGCGGGAGGAGACGAGCAGTACTTC. The full variable domain, with the rest looked up from reference TRBV15 and TRBJ2-7, is DAMVIQNPRYQVTQFGKPVTLSCSQTLNHNVMYWYQQKSSQAPKLLFHYYDKDFNNEADTPDNFQSRRPNTSFCFLDIRSPGLGDTAMYLCATSSFSAGGDEQYFGPGTRLTVT.